Shown below are 10 T cell receptor beta chains from a single sample sequenced in a study of tumor and adjacent non-tumor tissue in lung cancer. The library came from three nested PCR rounds adapted from ARM-PCR protocols. MiXCR, applied by TCRdb to the multiplex PCR reads, yields one record per CDR3 protein. The table shows about 110,000 distinct CDR3 sequences, with approximately 82% occurring only once. The template was RNA from unsorted bulk tissue. The specimen was lung tumor tissue. Receptor source: a woman in her sixties with non-small cell lung cancer.

V usage is TRBV20-1 and J usage is TRBJ2-1; 12 bases are a match to TRBD2. CDR3 length: 13 amino acids. The germline V gene has CDR1 DFQATT and CDR2 SNEGSKA (reference sequence). The CDR3 coding sequence is TGCTTTGCTGGACTAGCGGGGAGGAATGAGCAGTTCTTC. Translating it yields CFAGLAGRNEQFF.

Worth noting for this clonotype: One junction end disagrees with the germline gene, perhaps due to a read error. The chain's CDR3 is CSARRRGSPMNTEAFF. The CDR3 DNA sequence: TGCAGTGCCAGAAGACGGGGTTCTCCGATGAACACTGAAGCTTTCTTC. V and J are TRBV20-1 and TRBJ1-1; D not certain. The CDR3 covers 16 residues. Germline V gene data show CDR1 as DFQATT and CDR2 as SNEGSKA (reference sequence).

As concerns this clonotype: A read error is possible here, since a much larger clone lies one base away. V gene TRBV4-3 combines with J gene TRBJ2-1, with D perhaps TRBD1 (6 bases). With 6 bases removed from V and 5 bases from J, the gap between germline ends came to 11 bases. The CDR3 is 13 residues long. Germline V gene sequence: CDR1 LGHNA, CDR2 YSLEER. CDR3 nucleotides: TGCGCCAGCAGACAGGGACGGCACAATGAGCAGTTCTTC. This sequence encodes CASRQGRHNEQFF.

On this clonotype itself: At one boundary the junction diverges from the germline segment, which might be a read error. V gene TRBV6-6 combines with J gene TRBJ2-1, with TRBD1 as a possible D gene (5 bases). The germline CDR1 and CDR2 sequences are MNHNY and SVGAGI (reference sequence). This CDR3 has 16 residues. The CDR3 region has the DNA TGTGCCAGCAGTTACCATGGCACAGGAGCCTACAATGAGCAATTCTTC. This encodes CASSYHGTGAYNEQFF.

Concerning this clonotype itself: It may be a read error: a sequence one base away is much more abundant. The CDR3, as DNA: TGTGCCACCATACAGGACTCCTACAATGAGCAGTTCTTC. It yields the protein CATIQDSYNEQFF. The genes are TRBV6-5 and TRBJ2-1; D is perhaps TRBD1 (5 bases). Germline-derived CDR1 and CDR2 are MNHEY and SVGAGI. With 10 bases removed from V and 0 bases from J, the gap between germline ends came to 10 bases. This CDR3 is 13 amino acids long.

This clonotype was picked up many times. Possible read error: a much larger clone is one base away. The J gene is TRBJ2-4, the V gene TRBV11-2; TRBD1 matches 8 bases. The CDR3 consists of 14 residues. Germline-derived CDR1 and CDR2 are SGHAT and FQNNGV. CDR3 residues: CASSQTGAKNVQYF. CDR3 bases: TGTGCCAGCAGTCAGACAGGGGCCAAAAACGTTCAGTACTTC.

This clonotype was recorded a few times. The rearrangement links TRBV6-2 or TRBV6-3 to TRBJ2-2; TRBD2 aligns across 9 bases. Germline CDR1 and CDR2: MNHEY and SVGEGT. There are 15 residues in the CDR3. Unmatched junction bases numbered 5, after V lost 4 bases and J lost 5 bases. CDR3 sequence (DNA): TGTGCCAGCAGTTTCGCCACTAGCGGGACCGGGGAGCTGTTTTTT. It specifies CASSFATSGTGELFF.

As concerns this clonotype: A much larger clone differs from this one at a single base, so this may be a read error. The V gene is TRBV20-1, the J gene TRBJ1-6; weak D call: TRBD1 (6 bases). This CDR3 region has 15 residues. Germline loops: CDR1 DFQATT, CDR2 SNEGSKA (reference sequence). Trimming shortened V by 4 bases and J by 6 bases, and 16 bases separated the two germline ends. CDR3 loop: CSAKGTPRGNSPLHF. The CDR3 DNA reads as TGCAGTGCTAAAGGGACACCCAGGGGTAATTCACCCCTCCACTTT.

This clonotype was found a few times. The conserved final phenylalanine or tryptophan is absent from the CDR3, which likely points to a read error. This chain uses TRBV11-3 with TRBJ2-3, with D possibly being TRBD2 (6 bases). Germline values: CDR1 SGHNT, CDR2 YENEEA. The CDR3 runs to 15 residues. The V end lost 9 bases, the J end lost 7 bases, and 23 bases lay between the germline ends. As DNA, the CDR3 is TGTGCCAGTAGCCCTGCCGGGCAGGGAGGTCATACGCAGTATCTT. It encodes CASSPAGQGGHTQYL.

Remarks on this clonotype: As the CDR3 is not closed by the conserved phenylalanine or tryptophan, this likely results from a read error. The V and J genes are TRBV28 and TRBJ2-1; 9 bases map to TRBD1. This CDR3 contains 14 residues. Germline loops: CDR1 MDHEN, CDR2 SYDVKM. J was trimmed by 7 bases and V by 4 bases; bases with no gene match: 5. The DNA of the CDR3 is TGTGCCAGCAGTTACCCTGGACAGGGGAATGAGCAGTTCCTC. Amino acids: CASSYPGQGNEQFL.